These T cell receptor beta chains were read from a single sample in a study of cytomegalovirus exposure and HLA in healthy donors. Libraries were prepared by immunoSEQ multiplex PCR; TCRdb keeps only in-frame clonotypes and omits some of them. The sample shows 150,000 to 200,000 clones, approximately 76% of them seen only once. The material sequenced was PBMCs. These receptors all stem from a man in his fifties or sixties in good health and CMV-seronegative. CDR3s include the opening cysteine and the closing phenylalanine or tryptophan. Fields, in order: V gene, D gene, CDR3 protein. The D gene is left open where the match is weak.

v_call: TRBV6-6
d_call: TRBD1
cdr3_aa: CASSHTGTGTYEQYF

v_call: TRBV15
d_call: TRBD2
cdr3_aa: CATRLAGGQRGDYNEQFF

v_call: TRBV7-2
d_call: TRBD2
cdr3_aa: CASSTQSAGLANEQFF

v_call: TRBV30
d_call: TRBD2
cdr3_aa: CAWSASGRAFGETQYF

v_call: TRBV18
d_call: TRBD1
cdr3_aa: CASSPRGGSNEKLFF

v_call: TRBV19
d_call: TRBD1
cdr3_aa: CASTRGTGYNQPQHF

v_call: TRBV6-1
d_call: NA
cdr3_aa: CASSPRDFIRETQYF

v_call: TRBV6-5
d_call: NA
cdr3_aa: CASRPTRGRGDTQYF

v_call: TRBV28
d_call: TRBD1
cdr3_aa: CASSLSRQGIRTGELFF

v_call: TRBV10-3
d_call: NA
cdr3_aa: CAITGERSYNEQFF

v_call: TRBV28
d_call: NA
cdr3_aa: CASSFSGAERGYTF

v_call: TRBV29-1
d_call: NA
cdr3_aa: CSVADEADTQYF

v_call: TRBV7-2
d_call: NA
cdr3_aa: CASSFQGLGETQYF

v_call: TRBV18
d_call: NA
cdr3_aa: CASSSSGGGTDTQYF

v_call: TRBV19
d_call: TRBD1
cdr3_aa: CASSIKIDRGYGYTF

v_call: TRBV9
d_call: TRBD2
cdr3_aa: CASSVNPASGGTDTQYF

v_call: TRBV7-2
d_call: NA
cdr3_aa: CASSLDGAGVNGYTF

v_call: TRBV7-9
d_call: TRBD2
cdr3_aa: CASSLGTLGRAIQYF

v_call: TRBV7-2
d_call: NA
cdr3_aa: CASSLVLAGGTQYF

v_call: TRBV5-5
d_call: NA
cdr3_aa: CASSRYRDLDEQFF

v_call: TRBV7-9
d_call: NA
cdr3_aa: CSSRVTGRGTDTQYF

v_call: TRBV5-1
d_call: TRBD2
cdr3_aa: CASSPGGGGTDTQYF

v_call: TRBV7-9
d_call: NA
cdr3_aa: CASSLGAGNTEAFF

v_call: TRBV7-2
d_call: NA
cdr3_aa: CASSLGQGGTQYF

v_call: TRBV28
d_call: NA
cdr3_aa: CASSPTYEQYF

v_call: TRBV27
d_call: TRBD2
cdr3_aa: CASSFWRENEQYF

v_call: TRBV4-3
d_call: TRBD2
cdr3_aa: CASSQEGTSSYNEQFF

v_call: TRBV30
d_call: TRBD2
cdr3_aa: CAWSAPGLAKVTDTQYF

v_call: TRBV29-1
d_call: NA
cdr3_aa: CSAGGNEKLFF

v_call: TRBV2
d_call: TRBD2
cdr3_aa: CASKSSGGDTQYF

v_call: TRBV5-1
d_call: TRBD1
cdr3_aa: CASSPQGSGELFF

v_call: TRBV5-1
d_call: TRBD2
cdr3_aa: CASSWTSGGVNEQFF

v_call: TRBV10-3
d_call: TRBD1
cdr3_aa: CAISEQGAKHYGYTF

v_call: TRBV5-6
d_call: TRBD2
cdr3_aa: CASSWAHGRGEYQETQYF

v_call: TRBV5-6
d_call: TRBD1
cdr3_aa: CASSGDSSPTIYF

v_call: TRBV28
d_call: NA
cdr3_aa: CASSPTGGGGNTIYF

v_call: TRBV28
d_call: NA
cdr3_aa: CASSETKTGNQPQHF

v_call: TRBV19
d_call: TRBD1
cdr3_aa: CASKGTGTDTQYF

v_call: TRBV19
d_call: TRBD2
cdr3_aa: CASSPQTGLAGYEQYF

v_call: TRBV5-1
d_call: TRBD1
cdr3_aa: CASSLRGQGYNEQFF

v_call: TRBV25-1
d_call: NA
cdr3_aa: CASSERVATNEQFF

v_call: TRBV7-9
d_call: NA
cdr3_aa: CASSPRSGSGNTIYF

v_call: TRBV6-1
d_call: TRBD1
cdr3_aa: CASSGLGQGTDTQYF

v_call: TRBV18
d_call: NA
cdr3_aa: CASSPMGEGRYEQFF

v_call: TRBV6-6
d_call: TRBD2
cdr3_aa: CASRPSGSGSTDTQYF

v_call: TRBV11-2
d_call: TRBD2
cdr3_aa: CASSLALAGGNEQFF

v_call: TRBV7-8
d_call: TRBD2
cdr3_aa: CASSADASGSFDTQYF

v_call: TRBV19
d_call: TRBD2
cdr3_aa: CASNIPRGRNTDTQYF

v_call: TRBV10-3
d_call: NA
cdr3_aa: CAISEVKGATNEKLFF

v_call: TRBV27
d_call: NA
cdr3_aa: CASSWAGTYEQYF

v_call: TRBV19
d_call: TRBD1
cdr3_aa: CASSMGQSYNEQFF

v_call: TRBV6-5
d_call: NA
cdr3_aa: CASSTTGHSYEQYF

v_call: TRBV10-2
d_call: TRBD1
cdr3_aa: CASRETGRAFF